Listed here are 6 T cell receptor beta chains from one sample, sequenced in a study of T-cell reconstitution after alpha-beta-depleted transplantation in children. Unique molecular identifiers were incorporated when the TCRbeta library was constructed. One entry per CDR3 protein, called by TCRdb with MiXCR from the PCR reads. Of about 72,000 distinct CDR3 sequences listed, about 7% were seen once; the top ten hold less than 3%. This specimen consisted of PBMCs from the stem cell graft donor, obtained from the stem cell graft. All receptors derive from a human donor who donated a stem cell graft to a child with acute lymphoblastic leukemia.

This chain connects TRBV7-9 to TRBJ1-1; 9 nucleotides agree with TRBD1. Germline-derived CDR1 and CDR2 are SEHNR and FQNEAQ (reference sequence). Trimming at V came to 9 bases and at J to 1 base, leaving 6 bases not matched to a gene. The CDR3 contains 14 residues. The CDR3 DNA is TGTGCCAGTAGCCAGGGACAGGGGAACACTGAAGCTTTCTTT. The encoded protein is CASSQGQGNTEAFF. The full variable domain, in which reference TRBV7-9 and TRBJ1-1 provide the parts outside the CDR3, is DTGVSQNPRHKITKRGQNVTFRCDPISEHNRLYWYRQTLGQGPEFLTYFQNEAQLEKSRLLSDRFSAERPKGSFSTLEIQRTEQGDSAMYLCASSQGQGNTEAFFGQGTRLTVV.

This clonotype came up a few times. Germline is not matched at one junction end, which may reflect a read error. As DNA, the CDR3 is TGTGCCTCCCGTCCGAGGGGGGGGGCCCACAATGAGCAGTTC. Translation gives CASRPRGGAHNEQF. The rearrangement joins TRBV10-3 to TRBJ2-1; D perhaps matches TRBD2 (7 bases). The CDR3 has 14 amino acids. CDR1 ENHRY and CDR2 SYGVKD come from the germline V gene.

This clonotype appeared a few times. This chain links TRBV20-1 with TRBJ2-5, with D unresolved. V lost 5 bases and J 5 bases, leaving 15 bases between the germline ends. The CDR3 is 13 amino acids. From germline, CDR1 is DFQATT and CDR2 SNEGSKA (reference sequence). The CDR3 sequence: CSAPRNRGETQYF. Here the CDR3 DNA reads TGCAGTGCTCCGCGAAATCGTGGGGAGACCCAGTACTTC.

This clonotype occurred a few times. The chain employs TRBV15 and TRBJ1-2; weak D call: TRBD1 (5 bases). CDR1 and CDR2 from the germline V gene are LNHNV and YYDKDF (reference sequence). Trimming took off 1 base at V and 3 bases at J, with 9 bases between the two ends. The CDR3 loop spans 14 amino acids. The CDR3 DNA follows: TGTGCCACCAGCAGAGCCGGGGGATACTATGGCTACACCTTC. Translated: CATSRAGGYYGYTF.

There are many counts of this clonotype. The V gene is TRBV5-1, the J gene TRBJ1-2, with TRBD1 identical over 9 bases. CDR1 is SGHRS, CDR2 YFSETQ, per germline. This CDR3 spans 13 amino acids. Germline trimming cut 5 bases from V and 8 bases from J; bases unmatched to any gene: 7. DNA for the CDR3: TGCGCCAGCAGTCGTGACAGGGGGAACGGCTACACCTTC. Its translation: CASSRDRGNGYTF.

Here the CDR3 reads CASSSQGREKLFF. The CDR3 DNA follows: TGTGCCAGCAGTTCACAGGGGCGTGAAAAACTGTTTTTT. The chain couples TRBV11-2 to TRBJ1-4; 7 bases line up with TRBD1. CDR3 size: 13 residues. The germline V gene has CDR1 SGHAT and CDR2 FQNNGV. After removal of 6 bases from V and 7 bases from J, the junction contained 5 bases not matched to a gene. Filled out from reference TRBV11-2 and TRBJ1-4, the complete variable domain reads EAGVAQSPRYKIIEKRQSVAFWCNPISGHATLYWYQQILGQGPKLLIQFQNNGVVDDSQLPKDRFSAERLKGVDSTLKIQPAKLEDSAVYLCASSSQGREKLFFGSGTQLSVL.